Each of the 32 T cell receptor beta chains below was sequenced from the same sample in a study of T cells after yellow fever vaccination. TCRdb reanalysed the 5' RACE reads using MiXCR and keeps one entry per CDR3 protein. The sample holds 450,000 to 650,000 distinct CDR3 sequences, 13% seen once. Source: PBMCs, taken on the day of the yellow fever booster vaccination. Source of these receptors: a man aged 30-40 years who received the YFV17D yellow fever vaccine.

This clonotype was seen a few times. CDR3 DNA: TGTGCCAGCAGAAGGAATGAGCAGTACTTC. Its translation: CASRRNEQYF. The chain recombines TRBV6-6 with TRBJ2-7; D not resolved. V was clipped by 6 bases and J by 7 bases, with 7 bases between them. This CDR3 is 10 amino acids long. Per germline, CDR1 MNHNY and CDR2 SVGAGI (reference sequence).

This sequence joins TRBV20-1 and TRBJ2-3, with D possibly being TRBD1 (5 bases). Germline-derived CDR1 and CDR2 are DFQATT and SNEGSKA (reference sequence). CDR3 length: 11 amino acids. CDR3 DNA sequence: TGCATGGGGCAGTTTCTGGATACGCAGTATTTT. Protein sequence: CMGQFLDTQYF.

The chain combines TRBV2 with TRBJ2-1, with 14 bases matching TRBD2. The V gene's germline CDR1 is SNHLY and CDR2 FYNNEI. This CDR3 is built from 15 residues. V trimming: 6 bases; J trimming: 9 bases; junction bases outside the gene matches: 7. CDR3 sequence reads: CASRGRTSGRTEQFF. For the CDR3, the DNA is TGTGCCAGCAGGGGGAGGACTAGCGGGAGGACTGAGCAGTTCTTC.

This clonotype was seen a handful of times. The rearrangement uses TRBV6-2 or TRBV6-3 and TRBJ2-7, with TRBD2 matching 8 bases. This CDR3 contains 15 residues. V trimming: 5 bases; J trimming: 6 bases; junction bases outside the gene matches: 12. The germline gives CDR1 MNHEY, CDR2 SVGEGT. The CDR3 sequence: CASSAAEREFSEQYF. The CDR3 nucleotides are TGTGCCAGCAGTGCCGCGGAGCGGGAGTTTAGCGAGCAGTACTTC.

This clonotype occurred a few times. The chain links TRBV3-1 to TRBJ2-6; D not certain. CDR3 length: 15 residues. V was pared by 3 bases and J by 2 bases, with 8 bases between. Germline CDR1 is LGHDT and CDR2 is YNNKEL (reference sequence). CDR3 sequence reads: CASSHRAAGANVLTF. The CDR3 DNA reads as TGTGCCAGCAGCCATCGGGCGGCTGGGGCCAACGTCCTGACTTTC.

This clonotype counts as medium-sized. The chain couples TRBV7-6 to TRBJ2-4; TRBD1 is a possible D gene (6 bases). This CDR3 contains 18 residues. CDR1 and CDR2 (germline): SGHVS, FNYEAQ. The V gene lost 6 bases and the J gene lost 0 bases, with 21 bases spanning the gap. CDR3 in DNA: TGTGCCAGCAGGCGCGCAGGGGCCCAGACCCTAGCCAAAAACATTCAGTACTTC. Translating gives CASRRAGAQTLAKNIQYF. The full variable domain, with the rest looked up from reference TRBV7-6 and TRBJ2-4, is GAGVSQSPRYKVTKRGQDVALRCDPISGHVSLYWYRQALGQGPEFLTYFNYEAQQDKSGLPNDRFSAERPEGSISTLTIQRTEQRDSAMYRCASRRAGAQTLAKNIQYFGAGTRLSVL.

This clonotype has a handful of counts. The rearrangement uses TRBV20-1 and TRBJ2-1; possible D gene TRBD1, 6 bases. The CDR3 runs 13 residues. Germline V gives CDR1 DFQATT, CDR2 SNEGSKA (reference sequence). The V end lost 3 bases, the J end lost 12 bases, and 18 bases lay between the germline ends. The CDR3 nucleotides are TGCAGTGCTAGGGGGGCCATGGAGAGTTGGCAGTTCTTC. Encoded protein: CSARGAMESWQFF.

The chain combines TRBV9 with TRBJ2-7; TRBD1 might be the D (6 bases). Trimming shortened V by 2 bases and J by 2 bases, and 11 bases separated the two germline ends. The CDR3 is 14 amino acids. The germline V gene encodes CDR1 SGDLS and CDR2 YYNGEE. The CDR3 loop reads CASSVGTTTYEQYF. CDR3 nucleotides: TGTGCCAGCAGCGTTGGGACAACCACCTACGAGCAGTACTTC.

This sequence joins TRBV28 and TRBJ2-7; no reliable D call. CDR1 and CDR2 from the germline V gene are MDHEN and SYDVKM. Trimming left V 2 bases short and J 2 bases short, with 7 bases between. The CDR3 covers 13 residues. The CDR3 region is CASSLPSPYEQYF. The CDR3 DNA reads TGTGCCAGCAGTTTACCTTCTCCCTACGAGCAGTACTTC.

V is TRBV9 and J is TRBJ2-3; possibly TRBD2 for D (6 bases). The CDR3 runs to 16 residues. The germline V and J ends were trimmed by 3 bases and 1 base, with 15 bases remaining between them. From germline, CDR1 is SGDLS and CDR2 YYNGEE. The CDR3 nucleotides are TGTGCCAGCAGCGCACTCCCTAGCGCGGGCACAGATACGCAGTATTTT. The encoded protein is CASSALPSAGTDTQYF.

This clonotype was seen a handful of times. CDR3 nucleotides: TGTGCCACCGGACTAGACACGAATGAGCAGTTCTTC. Translating it yields CATGLDTNEQFF. The V gene is TRBV19, the J gene TRBJ2-1, with TRBD2 matching 7 bases. V shed 10 bases, J shed 7 bases, and the junction held 7 bases outside the gene matches. From germline, CDR1 is LNHDA and CDR2 SQIVND (reference sequence). The CDR3 is 12 residues long.

This clonotype was counted a few times. The chain links TRBV29-1 to TRBJ2-7, with D possibly matching TRBD1 (6 bases). The CDR3 length is 14 residues. Trimming cost V 0 bases and J 2 bases, with 11 bases left between them. The germline V gene encodes CDR1 SQVTM and CDR2 ANQGSEA. CDR3 residues: CSVEDRRGTYEQYF. The CDR3, as DNA: TGCAGCGTTGAAGATCGTAGGGGGACCTACGAGCAGTACTTC.

This chain uses TRBV14 with TRBJ1-3, with unresolved D. The germline V and J ends were trimmed by 1 base and 3 bases, with 13 bases remaining between them. Germline CDR1 is SGHDN and CDR2 is FVKESK. This CDR3 is built from 16 residues. DNA for the CDR3: TGTGCCAGCAGCCAAGCCCTAGGGTTTATTGGAAACACCATATATTTT. It specifies CASSQALGFIGNTIYF. The complete variable domain, with remaining parts taken from reference TRBV14 and TRBJ1-3, reads EAGVTQFPSHSVIEKGQTVTLRCDPISGHDNLYWYRRVMGKEIKFLLHFVKESKQDESGMPNNRFLAERTGGTYSTLKVQPAELEDSGVYFCASSQALGFIGNTIYFGEGSWLTVV.

This clonotype was counted a few times. V usage is TRBV29-1 and J usage is TRBJ2-3; the D gene is possibly TRBD2 (7 bases). Looked up from germline, CDR1 is SQVTM and CDR2 is ANQGSEA. Between the trimmed V and J ends, which lost 3 bases and 3 bases, there was a span of 16 bases. The CDR3 has 15 amino acids. The CDR3 nucleotides are TGCAGCGTTGATGGGGCTGGGGGGGCGACAGATACGCAGTATTTT. Translating gives CSVDGAGGATDTQYF.

This clonotype has a handful of counts. The chain is built from TRBV6-2 or TRBV6-3 and TRBJ2-1; possibly TRBD1 or TRBD2 for D (5 bases each). In germline, CDR1 is MNHEY, CDR2 SVGEGT. The germline V and J ends were trimmed by 2 bases and 5 bases, with 10 bases remaining between them. The CDR3 runs 14 residues. In nucleotides, the CDR3 is TGTGCCAGCAGTTACGGGGGAACTAACAATGAGCAGTTCTTC. It is translated as CASSYGGTNNEQFF.

This clonotype was picked up many times. This chain connects TRBV6-2 or TRBV6-3 to TRBJ2-1; D may be TRBD1 or TRBD2 (5 bases each). V lost 6 bases, J lost 4 bases, and 16 bases lay in between. CDR3 length: 15 amino acids. Germline V gives CDR1 MNHEY, CDR2 SVGEGT. The CDR3 loop is CASSEGRDPYNEQFF. The CDR3 nucleotides read TGTGCCAGCAGCGAGGGGAGAGATCCTTACAATGAGCAGTTCTTC.

This chain joins TRBV30 and TRBJ1-1; D gene ambiguous. V was pared by 5 bases and J by 5 bases, with 9 bases between. The CDR3 is made up of 11 amino acids. Germline lookup yields CDR1 GTSNPN and CDR2 SVGIG (reference sequence). DNA for the CDR3: TGTGCCTGGGGTTATGGAACTGAAGCTTTCTTT. It yields the protein CAWGYGTEAFF. The whole variable domain, filled in from reference TRBV30 and TRBJ1-1, reads SQTIHQWPATLVQPVGSPLSLECTVEGTSNPNLYWYRQAAGRGLQLLFYSVGIGQISSEVPQNLSASRPQDRQFILSSKKLLLSDSGFYLCAWGYGTEAFFGQGTRLTVV.

The chain joins TRBV7-2 to TRBJ2-1; 7 bases are shared with TRBD2. This CDR3 region has 15 residues. Looked up from germline, CDR1 is SGHTA and CDR2 is FQGNSA. V lost 6 bases and J lost 0; bases outside the gene matches: 5. In nucleotides, the CDR3 is TGTGCCAGCAGTCAAAGCGGGAACTCCTACAATGAGCAGTTCTTC. This gives the protein CASSQSGNSYNEQFF.

This clonotype has only one observation. The CDR3 here is CSARPGGASLKKLFF. The DNA of the CDR3 is TGCAGTGCTAGGCCAGGGGGCGCGTCTTTAAAAAAACTGTTTTTT. The chain carries TRBV20-1 and TRBJ1-4; TRBD1 matches 8 bases. Germline assignment: CDR1 DFQATT and CDR2 SNEGSKA (reference sequence). Unmatched junction bases numbered 12, after V lost 3 bases and J lost 9 bases. This CDR3 comprises 15 residues.

This clonotype was counted ten times or more. The chain uses TRBV4-2 and TRBJ1-6; TRBD1 aligns across 7 bases. This CDR3 is built from 14 residues. Germline V gene lookup returns CDR1 LGHNA and CDR2 YNFKEQ. V was pared by 0 bases and J by 16 bases, with 9 bases of the junction left unmatched. In nucleotides, the CDR3 is TGTGCCAGCAGCCAAGATCGACAGGGCCCCCTACTCCACTTT. It is translated as CASSQDRQGPLLHF.

This clonotype was detected a few times. The rearrangement uses TRBV10-3 and TRBJ2-5, with a tentative D call TRBD1 (5 bases). The V gene lost 6 bases and the J gene lost 2 bases, with 13 bases spanning the gap. From germline, CDR1 is ENHRY and CDR2 SYGVKD. This CDR3 has 14 residues. CDR3 region: CAIREGAAQETQYF. CDR3 in DNA: TGTGCCATCAGGGAAGGGGCAGCTCAAGAGACCCAGTACTTC.

In its sample, this clonotype was seen a few times. V gene TRBV2 combines with J gene TRBJ2-3, with D possibly matching TRBD1 (5 bases). Per germline, CDR1 SNHLY and CDR2 FYNNEI. V gave up 8 bases and J gave up 3 bases, with 15 bases separating them. The CDR3 contains 14 residues. Written as DNA, the CDR3 is TGTGCCAGCTTAGGTGAAGGGGCGACAGATACGCAGTATTTT. Amino acid sequence: CASLGEGATDTQYF.

This clonotype appeared a few times. The chain employs TRBV20-1 and TRBJ2-7; 7 bases fit TRBD2. The CDR3 loop spans 13 amino acids. The germline V gene has CDR1 DFQATT and CDR2 SNEGSKA (reference sequence). With V trimmed by 6 bases and J by 5 bases, 10 bases remained unmatched. The CDR3 nucleotides read TGCAGTGCGGAAAGACTAGCACTCAACGAGCAGTACTTC. Protein: CSAERLALNEQYF.

The rearrangement links TRBV6-5 to TRBJ2-1; D unresolved. The germline V gene has CDR1 MNHEY and CDR2 SVGAGI. The CDR3 is 12 residues long. Trimming cost V 6 bases and J 14 bases, with 17 bases left between them. The CDR3 reads CASSSQGSSEFF. The CDR3 region has the DNA TGTGCCAGCAGCTCACAAGGGTCGTCGGAGTTCTTC.

Here the CDR3 DNA reads TGCGCCAGCAGCCAAGAGCGGGCGGGGCTATGGTCCAATGAGCAGTTCTTC. Residues: CASSQERAGLWSNEQFF. The V and J genes are TRBV4-3 and TRBJ2-1; D perhaps matches TRBD2 (6 bases). This CDR3 region has 17 residues. Germline values: CDR1 LGHNA, CDR2 YSLEER. Trimming took 0 bases from V and 6 from J, leaving 18 bases between them.

This chain links TRBV11-2 with TRBJ2-2; no clear D. Trimming pared 3 bases from V and 4 bases from J, leaving 9 bases between. Germline loops: CDR1 SGHAT, CDR2 FQNNGV. The CDR3 spans 14 residues. The CDR3 sequence is CASSFGASTGELFF. In DNA form, the CDR3 reads TGTGCCAGCAGCTTTGGTGCGAGCACCGGGGAGCTGTTTTTT.

This chain joins TRBV6-2 or TRBV6-3 and TRBJ2-1; D unresolved. The CDR3 is made up of 16 amino acids. With 7 bases removed from V and 2 bases from J, the gap between germline ends came to 18 bases. Germline assignment: CDR1 MNHEY and CDR2 SVGEGT. The DNA for the CDR3 is TGTGCCAGCATGACGAGATCCTATAGCCCCTACAATGAGCAGTTCTTC. Translating it yields CASMTRSYSPYNEQFF.

This clonotype was seen a few times. This chain uses TRBV7-2 with TRBJ2-7; D ambiguous. Germline V gene data show CDR1 as SGHTA and CDR2 as FQGNSA. Trimming shortened V by 1 base and J by 6 bases, and 10 bases separated the two germline ends. This CDR3 has 13 residues. The CDR3 loop reads CASSLEPFGEQYF. CDR3 bases: TGTGCCAGCAGCTTAGAACCATTCGGCGAGCAGTACTTC.

This clonotype has more than one count but fewer than ten. One junction end disagrees with the germline gene, perhaps due to a read error. The chain employs TRBV28 and TRBJ2-4, with 12 nucleotides matching TRBD2. The germline CDR1 and CDR2 sequences are MDHEN and SYDVKM. There are 16 residues in the CDR3. CDR3 amino acids: CASSLSVGTSGLQMDF. The CDR3 nucleotides read TGTGCCAGCAGTTTAAGTGTCGGGACTAGCGGGCTCCAAATGGACTTC.

The chain joins TRBV12-3 or TRBV12-4 to TRBJ2-2; D is unresolved. The CDR3 has 13 residues. V shed 7 bases and J shed 13 bases, with 19 bases lying between them. CDR3 DNA: TGTGCCAGCATCCAACCCCCTGGGCTAAGGCTGTTTTTT. Protein: CASIQPPGLRLFF.

V gene TRBV27 combines with J gene TRBJ1-2; D gene unclear. The CDR3 runs 15 residues. Germline V gives CDR1 MNHEY, CDR2 SMNVEV (reference sequence). The ends were cut back, 5 bases at V and 4 bases at J, with 17 bases in the middle. In DNA form, the CDR3 reads TGTGCCAGCAGTACTCGCCTTAACATGGCCTATGGCTACACCTTC. This codes for CASSTRLNMAYGYTF.

This clonotype was seen a few times. The chain employs TRBV5-1 and TRBJ2-7; 9 nucleotides line up with TRBD2. The CDR3 consists of 15 residues. The trim removed 1 base at V and 3 bases at J, leaving 5 bases unmatched. Germline V gives CDR1 SGHRS, CDR2 YFSETQ. As DNA, the CDR3 is TGCGCCAGCAGCTTGTCGACTAGCGGTGTCTACGAGCAGTACTTC. Protein product: CASSLSTSGVYEQYF.